The T cell receptor beta chain described here comes from a study of somatic mutations in cytotoxic T cells in rheumatoid arthritis. Findings and caveats of the study: No antigen targets were known for the expanded CD8+ clones.

Trimming removed 5 bases at V and 4 bases at J, with 17 bases between. Per germline, CDR1 MNHEY and CDR2 SMNVEV (reference sequence). The CDR3 contains 15 residues. This clone was found a few times. Its specificity is not known. How the authors handled the data: There were rare matches between patient CD8+ clones larger than 1% and published virus-specific TCRB sequences. The protocol was immunoSEQ multiplex PCR, while the TCRdb copy is restricted to in-frame clones and leaves out a portion. V and J calls and clone size come straight from that table; D and trimming were deduced from the DNA. The sample has some 19,000 clones, around 81% seen once; the top ten hold approximately 11%.

This receptor was identified in a man younger than 30 with rheumatoid arthritis. V usage is TRBV27 and J usage is TRBJ1-1; the D gene is possibly TRBD1 (6 bases). Sequenced sample: CD8+ T cells sorted from blood. The CDR3 is CASSANGGRVTEAFF. The CDR3 DNA sequence: TGTGCCAGCAGTGCAAACGGGGGGCGGGTCACTGAAGCTTTCTTT.